This TCR beta chain derives from a study of CD8+CD57+ T cells in acquired aplastic anemia (dated by TCRdb to 2016 to 2019). About the study as a whole: DNA extracted from sorted CD4+ and CD8+ cells had a mean of around 3 ug, with a range of 0.2 to 27.4 ug. A CD8+CD57+ expansion meant a frequency higher than the mean frequency seen in healthy subjects. Study-wide conclusions, independent of this receptor: No significant difference in CD8+ Simpson's diversity was found between patients and healthy controls (P=0.060). Roughly 30 CD8+ CDR3 sequences were found to be shared between patients and controls, but these sequences appeared to be highly expressed in patients and within the immunodominant clones of the patients.

The patients picked for sequencing were ones in whom flow cytometry had shown an expansion of CD8+CD57+ cells. All patients had severe acquired aplastic anemia diagnosed by International Study of Aplastic Anemia and Agranulocytosis and Camitta criteria. No patient had received any therapy when blood was sampled. In the study, sorted CD4+ and CD8+ blood T cells from patients with severe aplastic anemia and from healthy subjects underwent deep sequencing of TCR repertoires. Patients were enrolled under clinicaltrials.gov protocols 00001620, 01623167, 00001397, 00071045, 00081523 and 00961064 in the USA. Ficoll-Paque density gradient centrifugation was used to isolate peripheral blood mononuclear cells. CD4+ and CD8+ T cells were sorted by FACS or magnetic beads before DNA extraction. V ends up 7 bases short and J 4 bases short, with an unmatched junction base count of 8. Counted from cysteine to phenylalanine, this CDR3 has 14 amino acids. The retained sequence is limited to the CDR3, 42 bases, with the frame set at the first base. Via the germline V gene (reference sequence), CDR1 is LNHDA and CDR2 SQIVND.

On this clonotype itself: The specificity of this receptor is unknown. No much larger clonotype is one base removed from it; base qualities were not supplied.

Genomic DNA served as template for TCR beta VDJ combination and CDR3 sequence profiling. TCR repertoire sequencing was run on an Illumina HiSeq 2000. The original methods were these. Repertoires were assessed using TRBV/TRBJ rearrangement plots, CDR3 size and DJ length profiles, and Simpson's diversity index. The most abundant DNA sequence in the deep sequencing data was taken as the immunodominant clone. CDR3 amino acid sequences were checked for sharing across subjects and were also compared against the VDJdb database and published repertoires. The public reads were reanalyzed by TCRdb: fastp trimming at Q25, MiXCR alignment, in-frame beta chains only. Entries that share a CDR3 protein sequence are merged under the most common genes and DNA. V and J calls and clone size were set by TCRdb, not the authors. This sample holds roughly 200,000 distinct CDR3 sequences; 50% to 65% were observed only once. Under 45% of the sample is taken by the ten largest.

This clonotype was sampled from a human donor with aplastic anemia. The sequencing input was sorted CD4+, CD8+, or CD8+CD57+ T cells (not recorded which) from PBMCs. Recombination joined TRBV19 with TRBJ2-3; TRBD2 fits 7 bases in the junction. Here is the DNA: TGTGCCAGTACCCGAGGGAGGGAGGCAGATACGCAGTATTTT. Its product reads: CASTRGREADTQYF.